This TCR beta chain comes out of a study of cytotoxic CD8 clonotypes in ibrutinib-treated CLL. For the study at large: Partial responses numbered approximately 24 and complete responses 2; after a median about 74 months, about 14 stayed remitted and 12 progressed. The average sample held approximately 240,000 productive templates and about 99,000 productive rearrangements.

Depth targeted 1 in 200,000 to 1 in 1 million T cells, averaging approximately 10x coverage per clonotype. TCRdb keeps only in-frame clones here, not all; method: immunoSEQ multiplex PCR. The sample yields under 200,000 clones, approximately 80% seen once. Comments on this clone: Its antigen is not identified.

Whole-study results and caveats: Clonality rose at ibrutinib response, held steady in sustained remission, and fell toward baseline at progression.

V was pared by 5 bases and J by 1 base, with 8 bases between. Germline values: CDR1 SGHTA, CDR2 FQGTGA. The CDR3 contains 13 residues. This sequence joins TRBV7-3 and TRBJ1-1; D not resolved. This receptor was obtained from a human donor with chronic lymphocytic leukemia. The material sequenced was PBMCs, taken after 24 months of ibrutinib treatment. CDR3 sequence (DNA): TGTGCCAGCAGCCAGACACAGAACACTGAAGCTTTCTTT. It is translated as CASSQTQNTEAFF. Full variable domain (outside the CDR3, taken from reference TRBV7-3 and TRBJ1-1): GAGVSQTPSNKVTEKGKYVELRCDPISGHTALYWYRQSLGQGPEFLIYFQGTGAADDSGLPNDRFFAVRPEGSVSTLKIQRTERGDSAVYLCASSQTQNTEAFFGQGTRLTVV.